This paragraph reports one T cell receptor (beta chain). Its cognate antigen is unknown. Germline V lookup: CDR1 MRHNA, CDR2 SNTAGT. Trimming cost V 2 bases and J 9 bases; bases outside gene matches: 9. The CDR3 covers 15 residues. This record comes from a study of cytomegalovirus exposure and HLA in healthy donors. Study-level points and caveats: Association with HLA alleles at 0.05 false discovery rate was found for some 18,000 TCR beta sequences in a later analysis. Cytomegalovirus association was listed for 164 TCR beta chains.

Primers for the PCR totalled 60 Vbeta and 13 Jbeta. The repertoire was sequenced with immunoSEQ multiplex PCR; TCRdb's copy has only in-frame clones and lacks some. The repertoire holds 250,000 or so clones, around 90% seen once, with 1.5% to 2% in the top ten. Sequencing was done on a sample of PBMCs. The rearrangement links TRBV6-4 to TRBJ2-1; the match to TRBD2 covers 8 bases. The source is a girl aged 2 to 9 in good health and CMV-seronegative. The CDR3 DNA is TGTGCCAGCAGTGACCTTGGCGGGAGGTTGGGTGAGCAGTTCTTC. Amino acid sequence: CASSDLGGRLGEQFF.